The 5 T cell receptor beta chains reported below all come from one sample, sequenced in a study of T cell responses to AZD1222 COVID-19 vaccine. TCRdb keeps only in-frame clones here, not all; method: immunoSEQ multiplex PCR. The table lists roughly 150,000 clones, 91% of them singletons. Sequences were derived from peripheral blood, sampled on day 0 of AZD1222 vaccination. These receptors were collected from an adult in good health.

The chain employs TRBV2 and TRBJ2-3; D not resolved. Germline V gives CDR1 SNHLY, CDR2 FYNNEI. V was pared by 3 bases and J by 1 base, with 8 bases between. This CDR3 contains 14 residues. CDR3 sequence reads: CASSERPGTDTQYF. CDR3 coding DNA: TGTGCCAGCAGTGAGAGACCCGGCACAGATACGCAGTATTTT.

A single count supports this clone. This rearrangement joins TRBV15 to TRBJ1-2, with D tentatively TRBD1 (5 bases). The germline V gene has CDR1 LNHNV and CDR2 YYDKDF (reference sequence). The CDR3 extends over 13 amino acids. Trimming removed 6 bases at V and 7 bases at J, with 15 bases between. In DNA form, the CDR3 reads TGTGCCACCAGTCCCCTGGGCAGGGTTGGCTACACCTTC. Amino acids: CATSPLGRVGYTF.

The genes are TRBV7-6 and TRBJ2-7; 9 nucleotides match TRBD1. V shed 5 bases and J 2 bases; nucleotides not matched to a gene: 4. The CDR3 is 14 amino acids. Germline values: CDR1 SGHVS, CDR2 FNYEAQ. The CDR3 protein is CASSPGTGPYEQYF. CDR3 sequence (DNA): TGTGCCAGCAGCCCCGGGACAGGGCCCTACGAGCAGTACTTC.

The V gene is TRBV7-6, the J gene TRBJ2-7, with TRBD2 as a possible D gene (7 bases). Germline V CDR1 and CDR2: SGHVS, FNYEAQ. The CDR3 contains 17 residues. Trimming removed 8 bases at V and 2 bases at J, with 25 bases between. CDR3 protein: CASSQRVGGQLTYEQYF. Written as DNA, the CDR3 is TGTGCCAGCTCCCAAAGGGTGGGGGGGCAATTAACCTACGAGCAGTACTTC.

This clone turned up a few times. This chain joins TRBV6-2 or TRBV6-3 and TRBJ2-2; D might be TRBD1 (5 bases). The CDR3 contains 13 residues. CDR1 is MNHEY, CDR2 SVGEGT, per germline. Trimming cost V 6 bases and J 3 bases, with 8 bases left between them. The CDR3 loop is CASSFRDTGELFF. CDR3 coding DNA: TGTGCCAGCAGCTTCAGGGACACCGGGGAGCTGTTTTTT.